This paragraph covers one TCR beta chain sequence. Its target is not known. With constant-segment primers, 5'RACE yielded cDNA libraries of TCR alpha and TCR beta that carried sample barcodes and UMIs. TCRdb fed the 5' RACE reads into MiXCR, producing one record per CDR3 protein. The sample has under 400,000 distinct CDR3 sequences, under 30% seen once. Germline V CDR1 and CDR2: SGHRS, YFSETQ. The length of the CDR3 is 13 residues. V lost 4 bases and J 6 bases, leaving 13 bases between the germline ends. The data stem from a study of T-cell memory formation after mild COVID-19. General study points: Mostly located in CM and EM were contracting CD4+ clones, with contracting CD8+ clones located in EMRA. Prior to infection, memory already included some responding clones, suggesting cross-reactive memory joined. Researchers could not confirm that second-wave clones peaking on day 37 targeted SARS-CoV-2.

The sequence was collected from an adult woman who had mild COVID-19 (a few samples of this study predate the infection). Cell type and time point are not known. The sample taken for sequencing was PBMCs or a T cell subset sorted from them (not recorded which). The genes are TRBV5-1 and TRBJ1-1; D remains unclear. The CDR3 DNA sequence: TGCGCCAGCAGCCAAACCATAGGGTCTGAAGCTTTCTTT. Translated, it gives CASSQTIGSEAFF.